The rows below give T cell receptor beta chains drawn from one sample of a study of T cell responses to AZD1222 COVID-19 vaccine. The table came from immunoSEQ multiplex PCR; TCRdb's copy has only in-frame clones and leaves some out. The sample shows over 150,000 clones, about 88% of them seen only once. The specimen was peripheral blood, collected on day 0 of AZD1222 vaccination. These receptors were obtained from an adult in good health. Each CDR3 is given with its conserved first and last residue. The order of the fields is clone size, J gene, V gene, CDR3 length, D gene, CDR3 protein, CDR3 DNA. A D gene is named only where the DNA matches it firmly. A row's size may be missing; if present it is once, few, many or a size class.

NA	TRBJ1-2	TRBV2	14	TRBD1	CASSEGQGERGYTF	TGTGCCAGCAGTGAGGGACAGGGGGAGAGGGGCTACACCTTC
NA	TRBJ2-7	TRBV7-2	12	NA	CASSFAGYEQYF	TGTGCCAGCAGCTTTGCGGGGTACGAGCAGTACTTC
NA	TRBJ2-1	TRBV9	15	TRBD2	CASSVSGALYNEQFF	TGTGCCAGCAGCGTTAGCGGGGCTCTCTACAATGAGCAGTTCTTC
NA	TRBJ1-1	TRBV14	14	NA	CASSSFSGNTEAFF	TGTGCCAGCAGCTCCTTTTCGGGAAACACTGAAGCTTTCTTT
once	TRBJ2-7	TRBV5-5	14	NA	CASTPSSASYEQYF	TGTGCCAGCACCCCGTCTAGCGCCTCCTACGAGCAGTACTTC
once	TRBJ1-1	TRBV18	16	TRBD1	CASSPGQGAENTEAFF	TGTGCCAGCTCACCAGGTCAGGGGGCAGAGAACACTGAAGCTTTCTTT
NA	TRBJ2-5	TRBV7-3	14	TRBD2	CASSLTTSGETQYF	TGTGCCAGCAGCTTAACGACTAGCGGAGAGACCCAGTACTTC
NA	TRBJ2-7	TRBV9	16	NA	CASSPTVGATFYEQYF	TGTGCCAGCAGCCCCACGGTGGGGGCCACCTTCTACGAGCAGTACTTC
once	TRBJ2-1	TRBV5-1	14	NA	CASSFEALYNEQFF	TGCGCCAGCAGCTTTGAGGCTCTCTACAATGAGCAGTTCTTC
NA	TRBJ2-1	TRBV19	16	NA	CASSIYLLSSYNEQFF	TGTGCCAGTAGTATATATCTCCTGAGCTCCTACAATGAGCAGTTCTTC
NA	TRBJ1-2	TRBV20-1	15	NA	CSASTPPGMKNGYTF	TGCAGTGCTAGTACCCCCCCAGGGATGAAGAATGGCTACACCTTC
NA	TRBJ2-7	TRBV18	15	TRBD2	CASSPLWGSGDEQYF	TGTGCCAGCTCACCGCTCTGGGGTAGCGGGGACGAGCAGTACTTC
NA	TRBJ1-1	TRBV3-1/TRBV3-2	16	NA	CASSLGPGQIHTEAFF	TGTGCCAGCAGCCTGGGCCCAGGACAGATCCACACTGAAGCTTTCTTT
once	TRBJ1-2	TRBV7-2	17	TRBD1	CASSLTGTGGVGYGYTF	TGTGCCAGCAGCTTAACCGGGACAGGGGGCGTCGGCTATGGCTACACCTTC
NA	TRBJ1-2	TRBV28	13	TRBD1	CASSFGQGYGYTF	TGTGCCAGCAGTTTCGGACAGGGGTATGGCTACACCTTC
NA	TRBJ1-1	TRBV12-3/TRBV12-4	13	NA	CASRNREITEAFF	TGTGCCAGCAGAAACAGGGAGATCACTGAAGCTTTCTTT
NA	TRBJ2-7	TRBV7-6	15	NA	CASSLEGGGTYEQYF	TGTGCCAGCAGCTTAGAAGGGGGAGGGACCTACGAGCAGTACTTC
NA	TRBJ1-2	TRBV29-1	13	NA	CSVEELGRRGYTF	TGCAGCGTTGAAGAGCTGGGCCGGCGGGGCTACACCTTC
NA	TRBJ1-2	TRBV6-1	13	NA	CASSETPNYGYTF	TGTGCCAGCAGTGAGACACCGAACTATGGCTACACCTTC
NA	TRBJ1-6	TRBV6-5	14	TRBD1	CASSDGQGSSPLHF	TGTGCCAGCAGCGACGGACAGGGAAGCTCACCCCTCCACTTT
once	TRBJ2-6	TRBV6-2/TRBV6-3	15	NA	CASSYSFSGANVLTF	TGTGCCAGCAGTTACAGTTTCTCTGGGGCCAACGTCCTGACTTTC
NA	TRBJ1-4	TRBV7-6	14	NA	CASSLYGTNEKLFF	TGTGCCAGCAGCTTATATGGGACTAATGAAAAACTGTTTTTT
NA	TRBJ1-2	TRBV6-2/TRBV6-3	13	NA	CASSWGVGGGYTF	TGTGCCAGCAGTTGGGGAGTCGGCGGGGGCTACACCTTC
NA	TRBJ1-5	TRBV12-3/TRBV12-4	13	NA	CASSWGDNQPQHF	TGTGCCAGCAGTTGGGGGGACAATCAGCCCCAGCATTTT
NA	TRBJ1-5	TRBV9	15	TRBD1	CASSAGAGGGQPQHF	TGTGCCAGCAGCGCCGGGGCAGGGGGCGGACAGCCCCAGCATTTT
NA	TRBJ2-3	TRBV5-1	15	TRBD2	CASSRTSAGTDTQYF	TGCGCCAGCAGTCGGACTAGCGCTGGCACAGATACGCAGTATTTT
NA	TRBJ1-1	TRBV16	15	NA	CASSTTEGVGTEAFF	TGTGCCAGCAGCACCACCGAGGGTGTGGGCACTGAAGCTTTCTTT
NA	TRBJ2-7	TRBV11-2	15	NA	CASSPDRFSSYEQYF	TGTGCCAGCAGCCCGGATCGATTCAGCTCCTACGAGCAGTACTTC
NA	TRBJ1-2	TRBV28	16	TRBD1	CASRGRGGQGNYGYTF	TGTGCCAGCAGGGGAAGAGGCGGACAGGGGAACTATGGCTACACCTTC
NA	TRBJ2-3	TRBV19	15	TRBD2	CASSLLAGDTDTQYF	TGTGCCAGTAGTCTCCTAGCGGGGGACACAGATACGCAGTATTTT
once	TRBJ2-5	TRBV7-2	15	TRBD2	CASSLAGLAEETQYF	TGTGCCAGCAGCTTAGCGGGACTAGCGGAAGAGACCCAGTACTTC
NA	TRBJ1-5	TRBV7-8	14	NA	CASSLVQGDQPQHF	TGTGCCAGCAGCTTAGTGCAGGGCGATCAGCCCCAGCATTTT
once	TRBJ1-1	TRBV5-1	14	TRBD1	CASSGWTGNTEAFF	TGCGCCAGCAGCGGCTGGACAGGGAACACTGAAGCTTTCTTT
NA	TRBJ2-7	TRBV12-3/TRBV12-4	11	NA	CASIGDEKQYF	TGTGCCAGCATCGGCGACGAAAAGCAGTACTTC
NA	TRBJ2-7	TRBV7-9	16	NA	CASSLAGSWISNEQYF	TGTGCCAGCAGCTTGGCAGGGTCCTGGATAAGCAACGAGCAGTACTTC
NA	TRBJ2-7	TRBV7-9	16	TRBD1	CASSGGRTGNSYEQYF	TGTGCCAGCAGCGGGGGCAGGACAGGGAACTCCTACGAGCAGTACTTC